This entry lists 5 T cell receptor beta chains sequenced from one sample in a study of OX40 agonist ivuxolimab in advanced cancers. The method was immunoSEQ multiplex PCR; TCRdb's version includes in-frame clones alone and lacks a portion of them. The sample shows roughly 70,000 clones, 85% of them seen only once. The sequenced sample was CD4+ or CD8+ T cells sorted from blood, obtained in a trial of the OX40 agonist ivuxolimab. The receptors here all came from an adult with an advanced solid tumor such as melanoma, head and neck, liver or kidney cancer.

This rearrangement joins TRBV27 to TRBJ2-3, with TRBD2 identical over 13 bases. The CDR3 sequence is 16 residues long. With V trimmed by 7 bases and J by 2 bases, 6 bases remained unmatched. Germline CDR1 and CDR2: MNHEY and SMNVEV (reference sequence). The CDR3 bases are TGTGCCAGCATGGGACTAGCGGGAACCTTCACAGATACGCAGTATTTT. Protein sequence: CASMGLAGTFTDTQYF.

The chain joins TRBV20-1 to TRBJ2-5, with D uncertain. Trimming left V 1 base short and J 11 bases short, with 11 bases between. Germline CDR1 DFQATT, CDR2 SNEGSKA (reference sequence). The CDR3 is 11 residues long. The CDR3 bases are TGCAGTGCTAGAGTTGACTGGCTGCAGTACTTC. Amino acids: CSARVDWLQYF.

The V gene is TRBV27, the J gene TRBJ1-4; 12 bases match TRBD1. The CDR3 has 18 amino acids. Germline CDR1 and CDR2: MNHEY and SMNVEV (reference sequence). V shed 4 bases and J 2 bases; nucleotides not matched to a gene: 8. The CDR3 coding sequence is TGTGCCAGCAGTTCAGAACCGGGACAGGGGGCCACTAATGAAAAACTGTTTTTT. Amino acid sequence: CASSSEPGQGATNEKLFF.

This chain uses TRBV27 with TRBJ2-7; D uncertain. With 11 bases removed from V and 0 bases from J, the gap between germline ends came to 11 bases. Germline V CDR1 and CDR2: MNHEY, SMNVEV (reference sequence). This CDR3 has 12 residues. The CDR3 reads CASRALSYEQYF. DNA for the CDR3: TGTGCCTCCCGGGCCCTCTCCTACGAGCAGTACTTC.

This clone is a singleton in its sample. This sequence joins TRBV4-2 and TRBJ2-5, with 10 bases matching TRBD2. Trimming cost V 3 bases and J 5 bases; bases outside gene matches: 18. This CDR3 is built from 19 residues. CDR1 is LGHNA, CDR2 YNFKEQ, per germline. CDR3 sequence: CASSQAGGLSGRARETQYF. As DNA, the CDR3 is TGTGCCAGCAGCCAGGCCGGGGGGCTAAGCGGGAGGGCCCGGGAGACCCAGTACTTC.